Here is one T cell receptor (beta chain) with its context. Its antigen is not identified. Arm-PCR with iRepertoire HTBI primers amplified the CDR3 regions for these TCR beta libraries. TCRdb recomputed calls from the multiplex PCR reads with MiXCR, one row per CDR3 protein. The sample has a few hundred thousand distinct CDR3 sequences; less than 25% are singletons. These data belong to a study of regulatory T cells in long-lasting Graves disease. Study-wide findings and caveats: Small numbers of samples may have cut accuracy. When disease was persistent, TRBV28, TRBJ1-2 and TRBJ2-5 were the favored segments. Whereas new patients shared 1,000 or so public clonotypes, persistent patients shared more, at about 3,000.

The CDR3 extends over 14 amino acids. Germline-derived CDR1 and CDR2 are ENHRY and SYGVKD. V gave up 4 bases and J gave up 1 base; unmatched junction bases: 2. Time point denoted: persistent/refractory GD, antithyroid drugs over 5 years with positive TRAb. The TCR library used RNA extracted from PBMCs. This TCR came from a female donor with Graves disease. The genes are TRBV10-3 and TRBJ2-3; 7 nucleotides align to TRBD1. Specimen: peripheral blood mononuclear cells (PBMCs), collected when the disease was refractory, from a patient treated with antithyroid drugs. CDR3 in amino acids: CAISGQGGTDTQYF. The CDR3 nucleotides read TGTGCCATCAGTGGACAGGGCGGCACAGATACGCAGTATTTT.